Below, 16 T cell receptor beta chains from the same sample are listed, as sequenced in a study of somatic mutations in cytotoxic T cells in rheumatoid arthritis (dated by TCRdb to about 2017). Library prep was done by the immunoSEQ multiplex PCR assay. This immuneACCESS table, as held by TCRdb, lists in-frame sequences with V and J called but not all clones. Of the missing ones, under half trace to an unresolved V gene in checked studies; the others have no known cause. The sample yields approximately 14,000 clones; 75% to 95% were counted once. The top ten clones comprise over 15% of the sample. The material sequenced was CD4+ T cells sorted from blood. Receptor source: a man aged 70 or older with rheumatoid arthritis.

This chain joins TRBV6-5 and TRBJ1-3, with 9 bases identical to TRBD1. CDR1 and CDR2 from the germline V gene are MNHEY and SVGAGI. The trim removed 6 bases at V and 4 bases at J, leaving 7 bases unmatched. This CDR3 region has 15 residues. The CDR3, as DNA: TGTGCCAGCAGGATACAGGGGGCTGGCGGAAACACCATATATTTT. The encoded protein is CASRIQGAGGNTIYF.

The chain is built from TRBV18 and TRBJ2-2; 8 bases map to TRBD1. The V gene end was trimmed by 3 bases and the J gene end by 6 bases; junction bases not matched to a gene: 3. The CDR3 spans 14 residues. Germline V lookup: CDR1 KGHSH, CDR2 LQKENI. CDR3 bases: TGTGCCAGCTCACCCCGACAGGGGCCCGGGGAGCTGTTTTTT. Amino acids: CASSPRQGPGELFF.

The V gene is TRBV5-1, the J gene TRBJ2-2, with D possibly matching TRBD1 (6 bases). The CDR3 spans 17 residues. V was trimmed by 4 bases and J by 5 bases, leaving 21 bases between them. Germline CDR1 is SGHRS and CDR2 is YFSETQ. In nucleotides, the CDR3 is TGCGCCAGCAGCCTAATACCACAGGGCTCCCTGACCGGGGAGCTGTTTTTT. Encoded protein: CASSLIPQGSLTGELFF.

The chain joins TRBV6-5 to TRBJ1-2, with a possible D match to TRBD1 (6 bases). Germline V lookup: CDR1 MNHEY, CDR2 SVGAGI. Trimming stripped 0 bases from V and 5 bases from J, with 16 bases between. The CDR3 consists of 16 residues. The CDR3 nucleotides read TGTGCCAGCAGTTACTCGACCGGGGGGCGCTTTTATGGCTACACCTTC. Residues: CASSYSTGGRFYGYTF.

The chain recombines TRBV28 with TRBJ1-1; 9 bases map to TRBD1. The germline V gene has CDR1 MDHEN and CDR2 SYDVKM. The junction had 6 bases not matched to a gene; V was cut back by 6 bases and J by 4 bases. The CDR3 spans 14 residues. This CDR3 is CASRTTGGFTEAFF. Here the CDR3 DNA reads TGTGCCAGCAGAACCACAGGGGGCTTCACTGAAGCTTTCTTT.

This rearrangement joins TRBV7-6 to TRBJ2-5; 10 positions match TRBD1. The tail of the sequence fits TRBJ2-7 better, so the J call may be wrong. This CDR3 is built from 16 residues. The V gene's germline CDR1 is SGHVS and CDR2 FNYEAQ. The CDR3 is CASSQPGQGISYEQYF. In DNA form, the CDR3 reads TGTGCCAGCAGCCAACCGGGACAGGGGATCTCCTACGAGCAGTACTTC.

CDR3 sequence: CASSASGFGYEQFF. Here the CDR3 DNA reads TGCGCCAGCAGCGCGAGCGGGTTTGGGTATGAGCAGTTCTTC. The genes are TRBV5-1 and TRBJ2-1; D perhaps matches TRBD2 (6 bases). Germline V gene data show CDR1 as SGHRS and CDR2 as YFSETQ. This CDR3 contains 14 residues. V was shortened by 4 bases and J by 8 bases, with 16 bases between the two germline ends.

In its sample, this clone was seen once. The chain links TRBV18 to TRBJ1-1; 7 positions agree with TRBD1. The CDR3 loop spans 16 amino acids. Looked up from germline, CDR1 is KGHSH and CDR2 is LQKENI. Trimming removed 3 bases from V and 5 bases from J; junction bases left unmatched: 12. The CDR3 reads CASSPPGGSGGTEAFF. DNA of the CDR3: TGTGCCAGCTCACCCCCAGGGGGGTCCGGGGGAACTGAAGCTTTCTTT.

The genes are TRBV30 and TRBJ2-2; 7 bases are shared with TRBD1. V lost 5 bases and J lost 7; bases outside the gene matches: 13. This CDR3 contains 15 residues. Germline lookup yields CDR1 GTSNPN and CDR2 SVGIG (reference sequence). The CDR3 DNA sequence: TGTGCCTGGGATAACAGACAGGGATTGGTCGGGGAGCTGTTTTTT. Protein: CAWDNRQGLVGELFF.

The rearrangement links TRBV9 to TRBJ1-4; possibly TRBD1 for D (5 bases). The CDR3 is made up of 14 amino acids. Per germline, CDR1 SGDLS and CDR2 YYNGEE. V lost 1 base to trimming and J lost 7 bases, with 11 bases between them. The CDR3 DNA sequence: TGTGCCAGCAGCGTAACTTCAACAGGTGAAAAACTGTTTTTT. Its protein is CASSVTSTGEKLFF.

This clone was detected only once. The rearrangement uses TRBV14 and TRBJ1-2; no clear D. V gave up 4 bases and J gave up 4 bases, with 10 bases separating them. In germline, CDR1 is SGHDN, CDR2 FVKESK. This CDR3 contains 13 residues. CDR3 sequence reads: CASSPGTGYGYTF. DNA of the CDR3: TGTGCCAGCAGCCCCGGAACGGGCTATGGCTACACCTTC. Combining the CDR3 with reference TRBV14 and TRBJ1-2 gives the whole variable domain EAGVTQFPSHSVIEKGQTVTLRCDPISGHDNLYWYRRVMGKEIKFLLHFVKESKQDESGMPNNRFLAERTGGTYSTLKVQPAELEDSGVYFCASSPGTGYGYTFGSGTRLTVV.

The sample holds a few counts of this clone. This rearrangement joins TRBV2 to TRBJ2-7, with TRBD1 identical over 9 bases. The V gene's germline CDR1 is SNHLY and CDR2 FYNNEI. This CDR3 is built from 13 residues. This CDR3 reads CTTAGTGSGEQYF. The CDR3 DNA follows: TGTACCACGGCCGGGACAGGGTCGGGCGAGCAGTACTTC.

The chain employs TRBV5-1 and TRBJ2-2, with 7 bases that match TRBD1. The V gene's germline CDR1 is SGHRS and CDR2 YFSETQ. With V trimmed by 0 bases and J by 2 bases, 7 bases remained unmatched. The CDR3 has 17 amino acids. CDR3 region: CASSLGTTGANTGELFF. CDR3 DNA: TGCGCCAGCAGCTTGGGGACCACAGGGGCTAACACCGGGGAGCTGTTTTTT.

The chain joins TRBV11-2 to TRBJ1-5; possible D gene TRBD1, 5 bases. Germline V gene data show CDR1 as SGHAT and CDR2 as FQNNGV. V lost 5 bases, J lost 4 bases, and 12 bases lay in between. This CDR3 contains 14 residues. This CDR3 is CASSPTTDNQPQHF. In DNA form, the CDR3 reads TGTGCCAGCAGCCCCACGACAGATAATCAGCCCCAGCATTTT.

The chain uses TRBV5-4 and TRBJ2-5, with 10 positions matching TRBD1. The CDR3 is 14 residues long. Germline V gene lookup returns CDR1 SGHNT and CDR2 YYREEE (reference sequence). Trimming at V came to 4 bases and at J to 1 base, leaving 1 base not matched to a gene. CDR3 sequence: CASSRQGAQETQYF. Written as DNA, the CDR3 is TGTGCCAGCAGCCGACAGGGGGCCCAAGAGACCCAGTACTTC.

J is TRBJ1-4 and V is TRBV6-5; D remains ambiguous. The CDR3 contains 14 residues. V was clipped by 6 bases and J by 0 bases, with 8 bases between them. Germline V lookup: CDR1 MNHEY, CDR2 SVGAGI. CDR3 nucleotide sequence: TGTGCCAGCAGAAGAACGGCAACTAATGAAAAACTGTTTTTT. Protein sequence: CASRRTATNEKLFF.